The clone carrying this T cell receptor beta chain was seen just once. Trimming stripped 3 bases from V and 4 bases from J, with 12 bases between. CDR1 is LNHDA and CDR2 is SQIVND in the germline V gene (reference sequence). CDR3 length equals 15 residues. The sample belongs to a study of blood T cell repertoires in COVID-19. Looking at the study overall: Samples representing acute and convalescent COVID-19 were sourced from the United States, Italy and Spain. T cells, B-cell-depleted T cells, or PBMCs provided the cDNA or gDNA that served as material.

The assay was immunoSEQ multiplex PCR, and TCRdb's table has in-frame clones only and misses some. The table lists over 400,000 clones, roughly 85% of them singletons, with approximately 3.2% in the top ten. Sequencing was performed on peripheral blood. This clonotype was obtained from a human donor in a cohort sampled during active COVID-19. The chain carries TRBV19 and TRBJ2-2; tentative D call: TRBD1 (5 bases). CDR3 DNA sequence: TGTGCCAGTAGTATTGATCGGACACGCACCGGGGAGCTGTTTTTT. Translation gives CASSIDRTRTGELFF.